A selection of T cell receptor beta chains follows, all from one sample in a study of blood T cell repertoires in COVID-19. Assay: immunoSEQ multiplex PCR; the TCRdb copy retains only in-frame clones and omits some. There are about 70,000 clones in the sample; roughly 80% occur only once, and 6.5% to 7.5% lies in the top ten. The specimen sequenced was peripheral blood. These receptors all come from a man aged 30 to 39 with COVID-19, enrolled during active disease. Both conserved end residues are part of each CDR3. D genes are given only for firm matches. Clone size is given for some rows only: seen once, a few or many times, or a class if the clone is expanded.

>TRBV28|TRBJ2-7|-|once
CASSLETGTYEQYF
TGTGCCAGCAGTTTGGAGACAGGCACCTACGAGCAGTACTTC
>TRBV4-2|TRBJ2-6|TRBD1|-
CASSQTGQLGANVLTF
TGTGCCAGCAGCCAGACGGGACAGTTAGGGGCCAACGTCCTGACTTTC
>TRBV19|TRBJ2-7|TRBD2|-
CASSIAGLAKNAQYF
TGTGCCAGTAGTATCGCGGGACTAGCGAAAAACGCGCAGTACTTC
>TRBV29-1|TRBJ1-2|-|once
CSVLLPGMYGYTF
TGCAGCGTTCTTCTCCCCGGGATGTATGGCTACACCTTC
>TRBV12-3/TRBV12-4|TRBJ2-3|-|-
CASSVTSADTQYF
TGTGCCAGCAGTGTGACTAGTGCAGATACGCAGTATTTT
>TRBV30|TRBJ2-1|-|-
CAWSETAGEQFF
TGTGCCTGGAGTGAGACGGCGGGAGAGCAGTTCTTC
>TRBV5-6|TRBJ2-3|TRBD2|-
CASSLGLAGAGTDTQYF
TGTGCCAGCAGCTTAGGACTAGCGGGAGCCGGGACAGATACGCAGTATTTT
>TRBV30|TRBJ1-4|-|-
CAWSGWRRTNEKLFF
TGTGCCTGGAGTGGATGGAGGAGAACTAATGAAAAACTGTTTTTT
>TRBV28|TRBJ1-2|TRBD1|-
CATRRTGIYGYTF
TGTGCCACCCGCCGGACAGGGATCTATGGCTACACCTTC
>TRBV7-3|TRBJ1-6|-|-
CASSPPRGGNSPLHF
TGTGCCAGCAGCCCTCCTCGGGGGGGGAATTCACCCCTCCACTTT
>TRBV6-1|TRBJ2-3|-|-
CASSDHSLTDTQYF
TGTGCCAGCAGTGATCATAGTCTTACAGATACGCAGTATTTT
>TRBV28|TRBJ2-7|TRBD1|-
CASSAPTGTGNTYEQYF
TGTGCCAGCAGTGCACCCACAGGGACAGGGAACACCTACGAGCAGTACTTC
>TRBV6-1|TRBJ2-2|TRBD2|-
CASSGKTSGSGRTGELFF
TGTGCCAGCAGTGGAAAGACTAGCGGGAGTGGTAGGACCGGGGAGCTGTTTTTT
>TRBV9|TRBJ2-7|TRBD2|-
CASSTGLADSYEQYF
TGTGCCAGCAGCACGGGACTAGCGGACTCCTACGAGCAGTACTTC
>TRBV30|TRBJ1-1|-|-
CAGHRHDTEAFF
TGTGCCGGTCACAGGCACGACACTGAAGCTTTCTTT
>TRBV28|TRBJ1-4|-|-
CASSVQGRNEKLFF
TGTGCCAGCAGTGTACAGGGCCGTAATGAAAAACTGTTTTTT
>TRBV3-1/TRBV3-2|TRBJ1-2|-|-
CASSQGRIQQRYTF
TGTGCCAGCAGCCAAGGCAGGATTCAACAACGCTACACCTTC
>TRBV7-9|TRBJ2-7|-|-
CASSESQPSYEQYF
TGTGCCAGCAGCGAATCACAGCCGTCCTACGAGCAGTACTTC
>TRBV24-1|TRBJ1-1|-|-
CATRGRGAAGVEAFF
TGTGCCACCAGGGGACGGGGGGCCGCCGGAGTTGAAGCTTTCTTT
>TRBV27|TRBJ1-1|-|-
CASRRGMNTEAFF
TGTGCCAGTAGGAGGGGCATGAACACTGAAGCTTTCTTT
>TRBV2|TRBJ1-2|-|-
CASTYFRGEINYGYTF
TGTGCCAGCACCTACTTCAGAGGAGAAATTAACTATGGCTACACCTTC
>TRBV16|TRBJ1-2|-|-
CASSLDGVASGLSNYGYTF
TGTGCCAGCAGCCTAGACGGGGTAGCGAGCGGGCTCAGCAACTATGGCTACACCTTC
>TRBV11-3|TRBJ2-1|TRBD2|-
CASSSETSGSVTPAYNEQFF
TGTGCCAGCAGCTCGGAGACTAGCGGGAGTGTCACCCCGGCCTACAATGAGCAGTTCTTC
>TRBV11-2|TRBJ1-1|-|-
CASSLVEGVYRRAFF
TGTGCCAGCAGCTTAGTAGAGGGAGTCTACAGAAGGGCTTTCTTT
>TRBV3-1/TRBV3-2|TRBJ2-3|TRBD2|-
CASSLQTSGSDTQYF
TGTGCCAGCAGCCTCCAGACTAGCGGCAGCGATACGCAGTATTTT
>TRBV9|TRBJ1-1|-|-
CASSAQDSNTEAFF
TGTGCCAGCAGCGCTCAAGACTCGAACACTGAAGCTTTCTTT
>TRBV28|TRBJ1-4|-|few
CASSSSITGRREKLFF
TGTGCCAGCAGTTCGAGCATCACAGGGCGGAGAGAAAAACTGTTTTTT
>TRBV12-3/TRBV12-4|TRBJ1-1|-|few
CANRGARAFF
TGTGCTAACCGGGGAGCTCGGGCTTTCTTT
>TRBV29-1|TRBJ2-5|TRBD2|-
CSVEEGLAGTQETQYF
TGCAGCGTTGAAGAGGGGCTAGCGGGGACGCAAGAGACCCAGTACTTC
>TRBV6-4|TRBJ2-1|-|-
CASSVLSGSYNEQFF
TGTGCCAGCAGTGTACTTAGCGGCTCCTACAATGAGCAGTTCTTC
>TRBV5-5|TRBJ2-7|TRBD1|few
CASSRRQGPPRGDEQYF
TGTGCCAGCAGCCGACGACAGGGACCGCCCCGTGGCGACGAGCAGTACTTC
>TRBV6-5|TRBJ2-7|TRBD2|-
CASIKLAGGYEQYF
TGTGCCAGCATCAAGCTAGCGGGAGGATACGAGCAGTACTTC
>TRBV28|TRBJ2-1|TRBD2|-
CASSLLSGYNEQFF
TGTGCCAGCAGTTTACTTAGCGGGTACAATGAGCAGTTCTTC
>TRBV28|TRBJ1-5|TRBD1|-
CASSLPDRGRSNQPQHF
TGTGCCAGCAGTTTGCCCGACAGGGGTAGGAGCAATCAGCCCCAGCATTTT
>TRBV5-6|TRBJ2-7|-|-
CASSYTGSHEQYF
TGTGCCAGCAGCTACACAGGGAGCCACGAGCAGTACTTC
>TRBV18|TRBJ1-1|-|-
CASSPKRNRFHNTEAFF
TGTGCCAGCTCACCAAAAAGGAACAGGTTCCATAACACTGAAGCTTTCTTT
>TRBV7-2|TRBJ1-2|TRBD1|few
CASTGYRDRAYGYTF
TGTGCCAGCACCGGCTACAGGGACAGAGCCTATGGCTACACCTTC